One sample yielded the 7 T cell receptor beta chains listed below, sequenced in a study of Graves' ophthalmopathy and Graves' hyperthyroidism. The TCR beta CDR3 regions underwent amplification from RNA transcripts. The authors performed first-round RT-PCR with HTBI primers and then a second-round multiplex PCR. TCRdb analysed the multiplex PCR reads with MiXCR anew, one entry per CDR3 protein. Here the sample spans around 670,000 distinct CDR3 sequences, 40% being singletons. Sequenced input: peripheral blood. These receptors all stem from an adult man with Graves' ophthalmopathy.

The sample holds a few counts of this clonotype. V and J are TRBV11-2 and TRBJ2-5; D uncertain. The CDR3 length is 13 residues. In germline, CDR1 is SGHAT, CDR2 FQNNGV. The germline V and J ends were trimmed by 5 bases and 5 bases, with 12 bases remaining between them. In DNA form, the CDR3 reads TGTGCCAGCAGCCCCGCATCAGTGGAGACCCAGTACTTC. This sequence encodes CASSPASVETQYF. Together with reference TRBV11-2 and TRBJ2-5, the CDR3 gives the full variable domain: EAGVAQSPRYKIIEKRQSVAFWCNPISGHATLYWYQQILGQGPKLLIQFQNNGVVDDSQLPKDRFSAERLKGVDSTLKIQPAKLEDSAVYLCASSPASVETQYFGPGTRLLVL.

This clonotype was counted at least ten times. The chain uses TRBV10-3 and TRBJ1-5; 9 bases match TRBD1. CDR1 and CDR2 from the germline V gene are ENHRY and SYGVKD. V trimming: 2 bases; J trimming: 4 bases; junction bases outside the gene matches: 3. CDR3 length equals 15 residues. The CDR3 is CAISEGQGQNQPQHF. CDR3 DNA sequence: TGTGCCATCAGTGAGGGACAGGGGCAAAATCAGCCCCAGCATTTT.

In its sample, this clonotype was seen once. The chain is built from TRBV2 and TRBJ2-7; 7 nucleotides line up with TRBD1. V lost 6 bases to trimming and J lost 4 bases; unmatched junction nucleotides: 6. The CDR3 length is 13 residues. Germline-derived CDR1 and CDR2 are SNHLY and FYNNEI. The CDR3 DNA reads as TGTGCCAGCAGCACTACAGGGGCGTACGAGCAGTACTTC. It yields the protein CASSTTGAYEQYF. The entire variable domain, with the rest obtained from reference TRBV2 and TRBJ2-7, is as follows: EPEVTQTPSHQVTQMGQEVILRCVPISNHLYFYWYRQILGQKVEFLVSFYNNEISEKSEIFDDQFSVERPDGSNFTLKIRSTKLEDSAMYFCASSTTGAYEQYFGPGTRLTVT.

The chain joins TRBV5-5 to TRBJ2-3; TRBD2 aligns across 9 bases. Germline V gene sequence: CDR1 SGHKS, CDR2 YYEKEE (reference sequence). V lost 1 base, J lost 2 bases, and 2 bases stayed unmatched. The CDR3 is 15 amino acids. CDR3: CASSLRLADTDTQYF. CDR3 in DNA: TGTGCCAGCAGCTTGCGACTAGCGGACACAGATACGCAGTATTTT.

Concerning this clonotype: The CDR3 end shows no conserved phenylalanine or tryptophan, and so a read error is likely. The chain carries TRBV5-5 and TRBJ2-5, with D unclear. Germline values: CDR1 SGHKS, CDR2 YYEKEE (reference sequence). The CDR3 covers 11 residues. DNA for the CDR3: TGTGCCAACAGCTGGACAGAGACCCAGTACGTC. Translated, it gives CANSWTETQYV.

J is TRBJ2-7 and V is TRBV7-2; D is unclear. The germline V gene has CDR1 SGHTA and CDR2 FQGNSA. The CDR3 runs to 14 residues. V lost 2 bases, J lost 4 bases, and 12 bases lay in between. The CDR3 nucleotides read TGTGCCAGCAGCTTATGGGCTGAGACTTACGAGCAGTACTTC. Protein: CASSLWAETYEQYF.

This chain uses TRBV29-1 with TRBJ1-1, with unresolved D. Germline V CDR1 and CDR2: SQVTM, ANQGSEA. V was cut by 5 bases and J by 1 base, with 11 bases left in between. The CDR3 is 13 amino acids. The CDR3 bases are TGCAGCGTTAATCCACAGACGAACACTGAAGCTTTCTTT. Amino acid sequence: CSVNPQTNTEAFF.